The T cell receptor (beta chain) described here comes from a study of tumor-infiltrating lymphocytes in oesophageal squamous cell carcinoma. The germline gives CDR1 SGHTA, CDR2 FQGNSA. The length of the CDR3 is 13 residues. One entry per CDR3 protein, called by TCRdb with MiXCR from the PCR reads. The data show roughly 19,000 distinct CDR3 sequences, with roughly two fifths seen just once and around 28% held by the top ten. The sequence was collected from a male donor with esophageal squamous cell carcinoma. The material sequenced was esophageal tumor tissue. The rearrangement joins TRBV7-2 to TRBJ2-7; D unclear. The J call may be incorrect, as the DNA end agrees better with TRBJ1-2. CDR3 sequence (DNA): TGTGCCAGCAGCGCCGACGGGAACTATGGCTACACCTTC. It translates to CASSADGNYGYTF.